This T cell receptor (beta chain) was captured by sequencing in a study of shared T cell receptors in the human thymus. Clones were read by immunoSEQ multiplex PCR, and TCRdb kept only the in-frame ones, dropping some. The data show roughly 550,000 clones, with approximately 80% seen just once and about 0.014% held by the top ten. Trimming stripped 2 bases from V and 4 bases from J, with 8 bases between. Germline-derived CDR1 and CDR2 are SGHTA and FQGTGA. This CDR3 spans 13 amino acids. With respect to this clone: The sample has other DNA sequences that encode this CDR3 too.

This sample also appeared in a second study, on human thymus T cells. That source reports: Thymus specimens were resections from corrective heart surgery. Thymic and blood repertoires appeared to show biased V and J gene usage.

This TCR derives from a boy younger than two with a congenital heart defect. The chain carries TRBV7-3 and TRBJ2-5, with D possibly matching TRBD2 (5 bases). Sequences were obtained from thymocytes. The CDR3 DNA reads TGTGCCAGCAGCTTACGGGGTTCAGAGACCCAGTACTTC. Translating it yields CASSLRGSETQYF.